A selection of T cell receptor beta chains follows, all from one sample in a study of spatial heterogeneity in lung cancer. TCRdb recomputed calls from the 5' RACE reads with MiXCR, one row per CDR3 protein. This sample carries tens of thousands of distinct CDR3 sequences, about an eighth of them seen once, and the ten largest clones take about two fifths. The sample here was PBMCs, taken at surgery. These receptors came from a male donor with early-stage non-small cell lung cancer. Each CDR3 is given with its conserved first and last residue. A D gene is named only where the DNA matches it firmly. Clone size, where shown, is once, few, many, or a class for clones that have expanded.

length: 15; size: many; D: TRBD1; J: TRBJ2-5; V: TRBV10-3; DNA: TGTGCCATCAGCGGAAAAACAGGGGACGGAGAGACCCAGTACTTC; CDR3: CAISGKTGDGETQYF
length: 16; size: few; D: TRBD1; J: TRBJ2-3; V: TRBV29-1; DNA: TGCAGCGTTGGCGGGGACAGGGGGCGCGACACAGATACGCAGTATTTT; CDR3: CSVGGDRGRDTDTQYF
length: 16; size: -; D: TRBD2; J: TRBJ2-1; V: TRBV5-1; DNA: TGCGCCAGCAGCCCCGCACTAGCGGGAGGGCCGCAGGAGCAGTTCTTC; CDR3: CASSPALAGGPQEQFF
length: 14; size: few; D: TRBD1; J: TRBJ2-3; V: TRBV15; DNA: TGTGCCACCAGCAGCACAGGGGGAGGAGATACGCAGTATTTT; CDR3: CATSSTGGGDTQYF
length: 16; size: few; D: -; J: TRBJ2-3; V: TRBV9; DNA: TGTGCCAGCAGCGTAGGCCCAGGGACTAGCACAGATACGCAGTATTTT; CDR3: CASSVGPGTSTDTQYF
length: 15; size: once; D: -; J: TRBJ2-3; V: TRBV7-8; DNA: TGTGCCAGCAGCTTACTGACGCTAGTTGGGGGTACGCAGTATTTT; CDR3: CASSLLTLVGGTQYF
length: 17; size: many; D: TRBD1; J: TRBJ1-3; V: TRBV4-3; DNA: TGCGCCAGCAGCCAAGGACAGGGACATATCTCTGGAAACACCATATATTTT; CDR3: CASSQGQGHISGNTIYF
length: 15; size: few; D: TRBD2; J: TRBJ2-3; V: TRBV28; DNA: TGTGCCAGCAGCCTAGCGGGAGGAGGCGCAGATACGCAGTATTTT; CDR3: CASSLAGGGADTQYF
length: 14; size: -; D: -; J: TRBJ2-7; V: TRBV28; DNA: TGTGCCAGCAGTTTATTCCAGGGTGACTACGAGCAGTACTTC; CDR3: CASSLFQGDYEQYF
length: 13; size: many; D: TRBD1; J: TRBJ1-5; V: TRBV20-1; DNA: TGCAGTGCTCGACAGGGGGCAAATCAGCCCCAGCATTTT; CDR3: CSARQGANQPQHF
length: 15; size: few; D: TRBD1; J: TRBJ1-5; V: TRBV7-2; DNA: TGTGCCAGCAGCTTCCGGACAGGGAGCAATCAGCCCCAGCATTTT; CDR3: CASSFRTGSNQPQHF
length: 14; size: few; D: TRBD2; J: TRBJ2-3; V: TRBV7-2; DNA: TGTGCCAGCAGCCTCGGACTAGCGGACGGTACGCAGTATTTT; CDR3: CASSLGLADGTQYF
length: 15; size: -; D: TRBD2; J: TRBJ2-1; V: TRBV27; DNA: TGTGCCAGCAGTTTGGGGCGGGGGGCTGCGGATGAGCAGTTCTTC; CDR3: CASSLGRGAADEQFF
length: 12; size: many; D: -; J: TRBJ2-3; V: TRBV20-1; DNA: TGCAGGGGGGGGGCTGGCACAGATACGCAGTATTTT; CDR3: CRGGAGTDTQYF
length: 13; size: -; D: -; J: TRBJ2-5; V: TRBV18; DNA: TGTGCCAGCTCACCACCCTCCCAAGAGACCCAGTACTTC; CDR3: CASSPPSQETQYF
length: 14; size: -; D: TRBD1; J: TRBJ1-2; V: TRBV7-9; DNA: TGTGCCAGCAGCTTGGCCGGGACAGAACTCGGCTACACCTTC; CDR3: CASSLAGTELGYTF
length: 13; size: few; D: TRBD2; J: TRBJ2-2; V: TRBV13; DNA: TGTGCCAGCAGGTCAACTAGCGCCGGGGAGCTGTTTTTT; CDR3: CASRSTSAGELFF
length: 15; size: many; D: -; J: TRBJ2-7; V: TRBV3-1; DNA: TGTGCCAGCAGAAAATCCCCTACAGGGTGGGACGAGCAGTACTTC; CDR3: CASRKSPTGWDEQYF
length: 18; size: -; D: -; J: TRBJ2-1; V: TRBV7-9; DNA: TGTGTCAGCAGACTCAGACTAGGACAAAAAAAAGGATACAATGAGCAGTTCTTC; CDR3: CVSRLRLGQKKGYNEQFF
length: 16; size: few; D: TRBD2; J: TRBJ2-7; V: TRBV2; DNA: TGTGCCAGCAGGGGACTAGCGGGAGATGTCCCCTACGAGCAGTACTTC; CDR3: CASRGLAGDVPYEQYF
length: 15; size: few; D: TRBD2; J: TRBJ2-5; V: TRBV7-2; DNA: TGTGCCAGCAGCTTCGGGGCGGCGGGGGGAGAGACCCAGTACTTC; CDR3: CASSFGAAGGETQYF
length: 14; size: few; D: -; J: TRBJ1-5; V: TRBV27; DNA: TGTGCCAGCAGTCCTTACAGGGGCAATCAGCCCCAGCATTTT; CDR3: CASSPYRGNQPQHF
length: 13; size: -; D: -; J: TRBJ2-3; V: TRBV7-9; DNA: TGTGCCAGCAGGGGACTCAGCACAGATACGCAGTATTTT; CDR3: CASRGLSTDTQYF
length: 14; size: -; D: TRBD2; J: TRBJ2-3; V: TRBV29-1; DNA: TGCAGCGGTGGACCAGCGGGGGGACTTGATACGCAGTATTTT; CDR3: CSGGPAGGLDTQYF
length: 16; size: few; D: TRBD1; J: TRBJ1-6; V: TRBV5-6; DNA: TGTGCCAGCAGCCCCGGGACAGGGGGCAGGGATTCACCCCTCCACTTT; CDR3: CASSPGTGGRDSPLHF
length: 12; size: many; D: -; J: TRBJ1-1; V: TRBV7-9; DNA: TGTGCCAGCAGTGTCAGGGGCACTGAAGCTTTCTTT; CDR3: CASSVRGTEAFF
length: 18; size: -; D: TRBD1; J: TRBJ2-2; V: TRBV7-6; DNA: TGTGCCAGCAGCTTAGACAGGGGGCGTCGGACGAACACCGGGGAGCTGTTTTTT; CDR3: CASSLDRGRRTNTGELFF
length: 13; size: -; D: TRBD1; J: TRBJ2-7; V: TRBV2; DNA: TGTGCCAGCAGTGAAGCGCAGGGACAGAAGGGGTACTTC; CDR3: CASSEAQGQKGYF
length: 12; size: -; D: TRBD2; J: TRBJ2-1; V: TRBV20-1; DNA: TGCAGTGCCGGCCTAGCGGGATACGAGCAGTTCTTC; CDR3: CSAGLAGYEQFF
length: 15; size: many; D: -; J: TRBJ1-2; V: TRBV3-1; DNA: TGTGCCAGCAGCCATAGGGGGGACGCTGACTATGGCTACACCTTC; CDR3: CASSHRGDADYGYTF
length: 14; size: few; D: TRBD1; J: TRBJ1-3; V: TRBV29-1; DNA: TGCAGCGTTGACCCAGGGGGCAGAGGAAACACCATATATTTT; CDR3: CSVDPGGRGNTIYF
length: 13; size: few; D: -; J: TRBJ1-4; V: TRBV20-1; DNA: TGCAGTGCTAGATTGGGGGTGGGGGAAAAACTGTTTTTT; CDR3: CSARLGVGEKLFF
length: 14; size: many; D: -; J: TRBJ2-1; V: TRBV5-5; DNA: TGTGCCAGCAGCTTAGAGAGCTCCTACAATGAGCAGTTCTTC; CDR3: CASSLESSYNEQFF
length: 15; size: -; D: -; J: TRBJ2-1; V: TRBV7-2; DNA: TGTGCCAGCAGGCTGGGGGCGGGGCGATACAATGAGCAGTTCTTC; CDR3: CASRLGAGRYNEQFF
length: 15; size: -; D: -; J: TRBJ1-5; V: TRBV30; DNA: TGTGCCTGGAGTACGGAGAGTTACGGCAATCAGCCCCAGCATTTT; CDR3: CAWSTESYGNQPQHF
length: 15; size: few; D: TRBD2; J: TRBJ2-7; V: TRBV7-9; DNA: TGTGCCAGCAGCTTAGCCCTAGCGGGAGTAAACGAGCAGTACTTC; CDR3: CASSLALAGVNEQYF
length: 16; size: -; D: -; J: TRBJ2-3; V: TRBV4-3; DNA: TGCGCCAGCAGCCCCCGGGCCCCGACTAGCACAGATACGCAGTATTTT; CDR3: CASSPRAPTSTDTQYF